This TCR beta chain was found in a study of shared clonotypes between healthy human individuals. Findings and limits, study-wide: Memory subsets had estimated richness that was generally smaller than that of naive subsets. Rarefaction showed sorted-subset sequencing was incomplete despite large depth.

Germline CDR1 MDHEN, CDR2 SYDVKM. Losses at the gene ends were 6 bases for V and 5 bases for J; bases not matched to a gene: 3. This CDR3 has 12 amino acids. Measured with immunoSEQ multiplex PCR; TCRdb has only the in-frame clones, and not every one. Seen here are 800,000 to 1,200,000 clones, approximately 80% observed once, and the top ten hold approximately 0.5%. Regarding this clone: Its matching antigen is unknown. Additional DNA sequences in this sample encode the identical CDR3.

This clonotype was obtained from a man between 18 and 29 years old in good health. Some clones in this sample may be carry-over from other donors' samples. The material sequenced was memory CD4+ T cells from PBMCs. The subset is: CD45RA-negative fraction. The chain joins TRBV28 to TRBJ1-2, with TRBD1 matching over 7 bases. CDR3 nucleotide sequence: TGTGCCAGCAGGGCAGGGGGATATGGCTACACCTTC. Residues: CASRAGGYGYTF.